This TCR beta chain was captured by sequencing in a study of T cell repertoires in cytomegalovirus infection. Overall study results and limits: Summed public TCR beta family frequency identified CMV carriers bearing the relevant HLA. In two of eight donors, the top clonotype was HLA-C-restricted CMV-specific.

Each CDR3 protein gets one entry after TCRdb re-called the reads with MiXCR. The sample includes 830,000 or so distinct CDR3 sequences, 30% to 35% seen only once; the top ten take under 15%. The V gene's germline CDR1 is LGHDT and CDR2 YNNKEL (reference sequence). The CDR3 runs 18 residues. V lost 4 bases to trimming and J lost 6 bases; unmatched junction nucleotides: 15. A remark on this clonotype: As yet, its antigen is unknown.

The sequencing here drew on cultured CD8+ T cells from PBMCs, taken from culture after CMV antigen stimulation. The clonotype comes from a human donor in good health (CMV status not recorded). Some clones in this sample may be carry-over from other donors' samples. V and J are TRBV3-1 and TRBJ2-2; 9 nucleotides match TRBD1. The CDR3 is CASSRGFLGQGFAGELFF. Written as DNA, the CDR3 is TGTGCCAGCAGCCGGGGCTTCCTAGGACAGGGGTTCGCCGGGGAGCTGTTTTTT.